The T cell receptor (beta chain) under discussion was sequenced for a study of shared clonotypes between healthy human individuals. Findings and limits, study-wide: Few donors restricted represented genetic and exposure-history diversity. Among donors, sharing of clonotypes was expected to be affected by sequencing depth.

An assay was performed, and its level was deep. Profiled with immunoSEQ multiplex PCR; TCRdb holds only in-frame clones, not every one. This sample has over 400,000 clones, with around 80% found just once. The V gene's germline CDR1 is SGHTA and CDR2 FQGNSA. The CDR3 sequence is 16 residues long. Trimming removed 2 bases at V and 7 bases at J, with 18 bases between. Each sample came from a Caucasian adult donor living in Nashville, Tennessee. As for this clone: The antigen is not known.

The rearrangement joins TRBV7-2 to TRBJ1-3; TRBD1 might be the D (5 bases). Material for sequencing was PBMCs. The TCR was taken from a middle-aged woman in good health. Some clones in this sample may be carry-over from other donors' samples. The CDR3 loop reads CASSLRGGPERNTIYF. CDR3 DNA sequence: TGTGCCAGCAGCTTAAGGGGAGGGCCCGAGAGGAACACCATATATTTT. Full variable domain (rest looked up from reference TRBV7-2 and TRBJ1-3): GAGVSQSPSNKVTEKGKDVELRCDPISGHTALYWYRQSLGQGLEFLIYFQGNSAPDKSGLPSDRFSAERTGGSVSTLTIQRTQQEDSAVYLCASSLRGGPERNTIYFGEGSWLTVV.